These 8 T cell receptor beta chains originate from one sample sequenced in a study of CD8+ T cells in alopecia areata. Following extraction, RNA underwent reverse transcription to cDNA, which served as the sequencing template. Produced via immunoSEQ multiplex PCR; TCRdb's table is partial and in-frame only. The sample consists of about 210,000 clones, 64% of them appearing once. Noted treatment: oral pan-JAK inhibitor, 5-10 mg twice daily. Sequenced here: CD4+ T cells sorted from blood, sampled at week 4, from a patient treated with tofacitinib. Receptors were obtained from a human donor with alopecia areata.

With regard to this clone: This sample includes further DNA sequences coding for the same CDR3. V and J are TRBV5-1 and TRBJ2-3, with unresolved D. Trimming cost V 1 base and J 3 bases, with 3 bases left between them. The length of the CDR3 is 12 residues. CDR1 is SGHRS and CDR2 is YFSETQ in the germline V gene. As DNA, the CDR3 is TGCGCCAGCAGCTTGTCGACAGATACGCAGTATTTT. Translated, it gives CASSLSTDTQYF.

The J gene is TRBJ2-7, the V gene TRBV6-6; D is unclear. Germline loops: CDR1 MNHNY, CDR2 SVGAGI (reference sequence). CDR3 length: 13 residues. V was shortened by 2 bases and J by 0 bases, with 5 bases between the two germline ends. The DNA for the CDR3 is TGTGCCAGCAGTTACGCTGGCTCCTACGAGCAGTACTTC. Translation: CASSYAGSYEQYF.

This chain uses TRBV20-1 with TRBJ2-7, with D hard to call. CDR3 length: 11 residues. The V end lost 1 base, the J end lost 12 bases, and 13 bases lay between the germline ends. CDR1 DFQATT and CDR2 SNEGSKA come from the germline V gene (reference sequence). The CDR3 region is CSARVPGHSYF. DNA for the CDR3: TGCAGTGCTAGAGTTCCGGGCCATTCGTACTTC.

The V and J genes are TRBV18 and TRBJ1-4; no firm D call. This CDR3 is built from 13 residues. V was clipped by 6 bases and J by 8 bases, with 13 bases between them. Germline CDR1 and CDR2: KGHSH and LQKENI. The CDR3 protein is CASSTGVREKLFF. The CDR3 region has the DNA TGTGCCAGCTCCACGGGTGTAAGGGAAAAACTGTTTTTT.

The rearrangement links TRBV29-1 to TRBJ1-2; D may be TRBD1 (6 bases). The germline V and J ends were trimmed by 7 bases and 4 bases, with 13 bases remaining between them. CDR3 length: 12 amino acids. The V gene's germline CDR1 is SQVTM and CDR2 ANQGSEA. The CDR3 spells CSATGSGYGYTF. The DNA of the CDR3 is TGCAGCGCAACAGGGTCTGGCTATGGCTACACCTTC.

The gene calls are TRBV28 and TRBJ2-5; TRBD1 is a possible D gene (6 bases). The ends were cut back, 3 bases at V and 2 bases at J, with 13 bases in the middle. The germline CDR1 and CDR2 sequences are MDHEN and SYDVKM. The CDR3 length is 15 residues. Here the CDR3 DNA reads TGTGCCAGCAGTTTCGTCGGGCAGGGGCAAGAGACCCAGTACTTC. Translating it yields CASSFVGQGQETQYF.

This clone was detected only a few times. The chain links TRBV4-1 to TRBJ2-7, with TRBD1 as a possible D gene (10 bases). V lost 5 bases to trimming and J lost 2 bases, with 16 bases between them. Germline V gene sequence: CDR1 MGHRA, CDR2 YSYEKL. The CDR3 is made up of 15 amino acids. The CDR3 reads CASSSSGTGAYEQYF. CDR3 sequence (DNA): TGCGCCAGCAGCTCTAGCGGGACAGGGGCCTACGAGCAGTACTTC.

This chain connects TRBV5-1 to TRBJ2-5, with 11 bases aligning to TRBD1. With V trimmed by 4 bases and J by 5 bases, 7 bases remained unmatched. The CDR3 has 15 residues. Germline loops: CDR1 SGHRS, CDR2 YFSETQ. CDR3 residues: CASSTRTGGFETQYF. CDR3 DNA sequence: TGCGCCAGCAGCACACGGACAGGGGGCTTTGAGACCCAGTACTTC.